This TCR beta chain was recovered during a study of T-cell memory formation after mild COVID-19. Study-wide background: TCR clusters were mostly donor specific.

Study-wide findings and caveats: Confirmation was lacking for SARS-CoV-2 specificity of second-wave clones that peaked on day 37.

TCRdb analysed the 5' RACE reads with MiXCR anew, one entry per CDR3 protein. The table lists about 210,000 distinct CDR3 sequences, 27% of them singletons. Germline assignment: CDR1 SGHDN and CDR2 FVKESK. This CDR3 has 17 amino acids. Losses at the gene ends were 0 bases for V and 0 bases for J; bases not matched to a gene: 7. In regard to this clonotype: The antigen is not known.

The sequenced material came from PBMCs or a T cell subset sorted from them (not recorded which). V usage is TRBV14 and J usage is TRBJ1-2; 7 bases fit TRBD1. This clonotype was sampled from an adult woman who had mild COVID-19 (a few samples of this study predate the infection). Cell type and time point are not known. CDR3 sequence: CASSQDGRTGANYGYTF. The CDR3 nucleotides read TGTGCCAGCAGCCAAGATGGAAGGACAGGAGCTAACTATGGCTACACCTTC.